Reported below is one T cell receptor (beta chain). Its antigen is unknown. No much larger clonotype is one base removed from it; base qualities were not supplied. Preparation of the library involved 5' RACE. Sequencing took place on a NextSeq 500. To allow correction of PCR and sequencing errors, the TCR library protocol tagged every TCR cDNA molecule with a unique molecular identifier. The study's processing was this. Decombinator tools were used for TCR identification, UMI-based error correction and CDR3 extraction. TCRs above a frequency of 2 per 1,000, corresponding to the top 1% of the tumor frequency distribution, were defined as expanded. Renyi diversity was computed with the R vegan package after each repertoire had been subsampled 100 times to 5,000 TCRs. CDR3 similarity networks were built from amino acid triplet string-kernel similarity, connecting CDR3s with pairwise similarity above 0.82. The public sequencing data were trimmed at Q25 with fastp and processed into clonotypes with MiXCR by TCRdb, which kept only in-frame beta chains. Every distinct CDR3 protein forms one entry, paired with its most common genes and DNA. TCRdb, rather than the study authors, made the V and J calls. This sample lists about 50,000 distinct CDR3 sequences; about 7.4% were detected once. About 12% of the sample comes from the top ten.

The CDR3 runs 19 amino acids, cysteine and phenylalanine included. Only the CDR3 region is kept as DNA, spanning 57 bases read in frame from base 1. The meaning of the sample's time point label: sample taken at primary tumor resection. Without any cell sorting, TCR sequencing was performed on whole RNA extracted either from tumor and nontumor lung tissue or from cryopreserved PBMC samples. Samples were obtained from about 69 patients with early-stage, untreated non-small cell lung cancer from the lung TRACERx cohort. Patients were selected for TCR sequencing only if sufficient RNA was available from at least two tumor regions. These data come from a study of spatial heterogeneity in lung cancer (dated by TCRdb to the late 2010s). For context, the study as a whole: More beta-chain than alpha-chain transcripts were consistently detected, likely reflecting higher beta-chain transcript abundance. In the raw uncorrected reads, each unique combination of TCR and UMI appeared on average more than ten times. In non-small cell lung cancer, the study made a quantitative comparison of TCR alpha and beta repertoires among multiple tumor regions, matched nontumor lung and blood. Nonsynonymous mutation counts, determined by whole-exome sequencing of tumor tissue, were related to TCR repertoire features. Both alpha and beta chains were TCR-sequenced in samples taken at surgery, namely 220 tumor regions, around 64 matched nontumor lung samples and around 53 PBMC samples. What the study reported, not specific to this receptor: Ubiquitous expanded tumor TCRs were detected in blood more often at tumor resection than at routine follow-up. Additional single-cell paired TCR alpha and beta sequencing was considered necessary to confirm, at a functional level, the hypothesis that regional TCRs recognize regional mutations.

The input for sequencing was PBMCs, taken at surgery. This sequence originates from a female donor with early-stage non-small cell lung cancer. The chain links TRBV3-2 with TRBJ2-1; the D call TRBD2 from the table was never checked on the DNA. TRBV3-2 corresponds to a pseudogene. The nucleotide sequence reads TGTGCCAGCAGCCAAGATCGGAGCGGGGGGGCCGTATCCTACAATGAGCAGTTCTTC. It codes for CASSQDRSGGAVSYNEQFF.